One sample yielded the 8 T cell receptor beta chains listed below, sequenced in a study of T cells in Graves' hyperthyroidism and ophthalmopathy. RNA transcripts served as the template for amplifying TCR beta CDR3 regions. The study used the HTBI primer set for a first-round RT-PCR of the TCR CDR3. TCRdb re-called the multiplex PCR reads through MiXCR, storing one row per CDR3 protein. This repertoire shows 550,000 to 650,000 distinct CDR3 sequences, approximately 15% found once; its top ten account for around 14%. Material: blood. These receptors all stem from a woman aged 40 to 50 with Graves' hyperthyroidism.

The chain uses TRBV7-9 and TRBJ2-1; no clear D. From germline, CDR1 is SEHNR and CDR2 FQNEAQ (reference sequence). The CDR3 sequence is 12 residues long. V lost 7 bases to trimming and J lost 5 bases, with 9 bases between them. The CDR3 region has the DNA TGTGCCAGCAATCTATGGGACAATGAGCAGTTCTTC. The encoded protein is CASNLWDNEQFF.

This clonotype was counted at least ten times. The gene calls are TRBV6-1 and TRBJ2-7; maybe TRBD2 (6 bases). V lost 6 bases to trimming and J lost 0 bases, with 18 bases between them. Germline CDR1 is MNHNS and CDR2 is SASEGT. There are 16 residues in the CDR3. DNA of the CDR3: TGTGCCAGCAGGACCTTGGGACTTTTTAACTCCTACGAGCAGTACTTC. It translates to CASRTLGLFNSYEQYF.

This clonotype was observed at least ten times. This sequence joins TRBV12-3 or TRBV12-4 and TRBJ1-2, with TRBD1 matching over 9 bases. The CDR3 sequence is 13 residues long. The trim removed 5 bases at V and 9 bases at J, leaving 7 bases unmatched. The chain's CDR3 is CASSIRQGGSYTF. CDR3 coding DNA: TGTGCCAGCAGTATCCGACAGGGGGGTAGCTACACCTTC.

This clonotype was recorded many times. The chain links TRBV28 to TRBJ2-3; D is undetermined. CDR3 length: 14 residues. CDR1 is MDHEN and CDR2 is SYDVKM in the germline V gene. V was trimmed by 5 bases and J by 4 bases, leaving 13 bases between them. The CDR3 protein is CASSPKTWADTQYF. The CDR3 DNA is TGTGCCAGCAGTCCGAAGACGTGGGCAGATACGCAGTATTTT.

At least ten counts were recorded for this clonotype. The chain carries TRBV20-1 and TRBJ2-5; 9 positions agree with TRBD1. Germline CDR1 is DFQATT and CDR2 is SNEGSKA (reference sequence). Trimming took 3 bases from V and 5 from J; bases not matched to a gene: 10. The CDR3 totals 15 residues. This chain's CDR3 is CSASGLGTGTETQYF. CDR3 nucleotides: TGCAGTGCTAGTGGTCTCGGGACAGGGACGGAGACCCAGTACTTC.

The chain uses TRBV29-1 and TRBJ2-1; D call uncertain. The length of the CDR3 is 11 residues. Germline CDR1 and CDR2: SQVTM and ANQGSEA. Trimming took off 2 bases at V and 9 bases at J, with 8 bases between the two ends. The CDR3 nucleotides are TGCAGCGTTGAATTCGTCGGTGAGCAGTTCTTC. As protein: CSVEFVGEQFF.

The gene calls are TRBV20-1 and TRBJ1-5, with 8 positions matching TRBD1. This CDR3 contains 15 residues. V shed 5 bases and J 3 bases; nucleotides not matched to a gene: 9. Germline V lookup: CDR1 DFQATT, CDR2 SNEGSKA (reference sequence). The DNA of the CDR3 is TGCAGTGCTCTATCCAGGGGGCCTTTCAATCAGCCCCAGCATTTT. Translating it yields CSALSRGPFNQPQHF.

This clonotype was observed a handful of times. CDR3 loop: CASSPSGVYYNSPLHF. Here the CDR3 DNA reads TGTGCCAGCAGCCCCTCAGGGGTCTATTATAATTCACCCCTCCACTTT. This rearrangement joins TRBV5-5 to TRBJ1-6, with TRBD1 as a possible D gene (6 bases). The CDR3 has 16 amino acids. Trimming stripped 4 bases from V and 4 bases from J, with 15 bases between. The germline CDR1 and CDR2 sequences are SGHKS and YYEKEE (reference sequence). Combining the CDR3 with reference TRBV5-5 and TRBJ1-6 gives the whole variable domain DAGVTQSPTHLIKTRGQQVTLRCSPISGHKSVSWYQQVLGQGPQFIFQYYEKEERGRGNFPDRFSARQFPNYSSELNVNALLLGDSALYLCASSPSGVYYNSPLHFGNGTRLTVT.